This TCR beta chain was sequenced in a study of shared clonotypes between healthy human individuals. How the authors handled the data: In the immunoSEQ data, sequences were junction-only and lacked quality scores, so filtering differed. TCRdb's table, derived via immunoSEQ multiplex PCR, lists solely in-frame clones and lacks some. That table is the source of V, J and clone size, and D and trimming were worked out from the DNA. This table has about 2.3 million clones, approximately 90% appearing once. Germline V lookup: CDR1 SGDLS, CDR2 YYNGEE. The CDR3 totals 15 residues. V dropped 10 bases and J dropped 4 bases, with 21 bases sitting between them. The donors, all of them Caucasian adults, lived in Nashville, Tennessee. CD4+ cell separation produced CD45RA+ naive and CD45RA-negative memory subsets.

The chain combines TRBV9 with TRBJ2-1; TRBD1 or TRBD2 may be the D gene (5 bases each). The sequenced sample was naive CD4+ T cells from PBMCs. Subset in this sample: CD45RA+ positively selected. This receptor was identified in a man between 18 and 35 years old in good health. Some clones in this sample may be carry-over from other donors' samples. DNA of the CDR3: TGTGCCGCCTCGACGGGACCCAGTCTGTACAATGAGCAGTTCTTC. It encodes CAASTGPSLYNEQFF.